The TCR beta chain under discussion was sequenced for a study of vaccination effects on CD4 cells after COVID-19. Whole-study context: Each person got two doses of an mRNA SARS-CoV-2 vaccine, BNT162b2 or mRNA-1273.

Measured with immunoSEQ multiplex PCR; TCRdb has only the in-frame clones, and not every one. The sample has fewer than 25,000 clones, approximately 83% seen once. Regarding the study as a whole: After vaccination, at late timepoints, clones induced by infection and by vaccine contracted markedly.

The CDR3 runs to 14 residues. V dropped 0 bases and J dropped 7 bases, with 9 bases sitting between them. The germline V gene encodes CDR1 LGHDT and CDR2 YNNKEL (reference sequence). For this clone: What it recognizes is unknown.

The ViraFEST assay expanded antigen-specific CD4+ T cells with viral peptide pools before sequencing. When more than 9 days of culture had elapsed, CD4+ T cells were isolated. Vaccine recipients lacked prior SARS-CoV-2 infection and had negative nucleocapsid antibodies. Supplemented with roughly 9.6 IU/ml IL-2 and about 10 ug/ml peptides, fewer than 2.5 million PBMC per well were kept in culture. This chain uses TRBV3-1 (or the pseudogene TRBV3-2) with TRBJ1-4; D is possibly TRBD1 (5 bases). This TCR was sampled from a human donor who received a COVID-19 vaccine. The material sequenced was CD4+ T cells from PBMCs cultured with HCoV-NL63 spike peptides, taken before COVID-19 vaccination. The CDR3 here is CASSQEGRGEKLFF. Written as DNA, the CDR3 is TGTGCCAGCAGCCAAGAAGGTAGGGGTGAAAAACTGTTTTTT.